The sequence of this TCR beta chain was determined in a study of T-cell memory formation after mild COVID-19. Study-wide context: TCR clusters mostly belonged to single donors. Notes on the study in general: Contracting clones from day 15 to 85 had balanced CD4/CD8; later expanders favoured CD4+.

The V gene end was trimmed by 0 bases and the J gene end by 5 bases; junction bases not matched to a gene: 10. Per the germline V gene, CDR1 is SGDLS and CDR2 is YYNGEE. There are 17 residues in the CDR3. This clonotype was counted a few times. Its antigen remains unknown. TCRalpha and TCRbeta libraries used 5'RACE with constant-segment primers and UMIs. TCRdb re-called the 5' RACE reads with MiXCR, one entry per CDR3 protein. The table shows hundreds of thousands of distinct CDR3 sequences, with around 28% occurring only once. The sequence came from an adult woman who had mild COVID-19 (a few samples of this study predate the infection). Cell type and time point are not known. Sequencing was done on a sample of PBMCs or a T cell subset sorted from them (not recorded which). V is TRBV9 and J is TRBJ2-1, with 8 nucleotides matching TRBD2. The CDR3 sequence: CASSVARAGGADNEQFF. Written as DNA, the CDR3 is TGTGCCAGCAGCGTAGCTAGGGCGGGAGGTGCTGACAATGAGCAGTTCTTC.